This entry concerns a single TCR beta chain. The authors' processing: The authors estimated nucleated cell counts from reference gene primer amplification. The data were produced by immunoSEQ multiplex PCR, yet TCRdb's version contains in-frame clones alone and is incomplete. For V, J and clone size, that table is used; D and trimming come from the DNA. The profile covers approximately 250,000 clones, with roughly 86% appearing a single time and roughly 8% taken by the ten largest. The sample comes from a study of blood T cell repertoires in COVID-19. Study-level information: Donors in the United States, Italy and Spain gave samples during acute or convalescent COVID-19. The analysed material was cDNA or gDNA that came from T cells, B-cell-depleted T cells, or PBMCs.

The CDR3 spans 14 residues. The V gene lost 0 bases and the J gene lost 2 bases, with 8 bases spanning the gap. The germline gives CDR1 SGHDT, CDR2 YYEEEE. Sample: peripheral blood. V is TRBV5-6 and J is TRBJ1-2; a weak D match, TRBD1 (5 bases). The sequence came from a man aged 35-49 years with active or convalescent COVID-19. CDR3 sequence reads: CASSLVTGNYGYTF. CDR3 sequence (DNA): TGTGCCAGCAGCTTGGTAACAGGAAACTATGGCTACACCTTC.